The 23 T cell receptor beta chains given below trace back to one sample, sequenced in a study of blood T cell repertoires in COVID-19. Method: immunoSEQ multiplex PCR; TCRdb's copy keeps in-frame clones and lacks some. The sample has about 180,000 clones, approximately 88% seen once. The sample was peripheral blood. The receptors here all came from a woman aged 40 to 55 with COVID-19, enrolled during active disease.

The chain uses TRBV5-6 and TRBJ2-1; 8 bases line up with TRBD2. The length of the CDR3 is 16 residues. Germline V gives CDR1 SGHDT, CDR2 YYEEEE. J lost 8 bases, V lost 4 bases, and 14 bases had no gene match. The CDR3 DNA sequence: TGTGCCAGCAGCGGCCCGGGACTAGGTCGGTCCCATGAGCAGTTCTTC. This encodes CASSGPGLGRSHEQFF.

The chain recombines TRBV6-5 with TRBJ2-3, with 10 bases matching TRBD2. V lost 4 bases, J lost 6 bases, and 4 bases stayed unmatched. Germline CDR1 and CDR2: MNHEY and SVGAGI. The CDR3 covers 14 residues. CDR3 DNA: TGTGCCAGCAGTTCAGCGGGGGGGCTGGATACGCAGTATTTT. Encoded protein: CASSSAGGLDTQYF.

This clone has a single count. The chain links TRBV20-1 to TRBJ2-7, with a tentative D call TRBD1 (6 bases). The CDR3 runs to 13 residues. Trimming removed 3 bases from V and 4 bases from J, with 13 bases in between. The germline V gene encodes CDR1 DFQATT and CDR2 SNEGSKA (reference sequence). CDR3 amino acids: CSASGQPLYEQYF. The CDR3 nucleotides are TGCAGTGCTAGTGGACAGCCCTTGTACGAGCAGTACTTC.

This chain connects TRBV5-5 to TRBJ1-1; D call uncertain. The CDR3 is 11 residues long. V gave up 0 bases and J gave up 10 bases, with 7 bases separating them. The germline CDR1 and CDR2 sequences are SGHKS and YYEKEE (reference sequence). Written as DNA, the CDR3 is TGTGCCAGCAGCTTGGCGGGAGCAGCTTTCTTT. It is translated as CASSLAGAAFF.

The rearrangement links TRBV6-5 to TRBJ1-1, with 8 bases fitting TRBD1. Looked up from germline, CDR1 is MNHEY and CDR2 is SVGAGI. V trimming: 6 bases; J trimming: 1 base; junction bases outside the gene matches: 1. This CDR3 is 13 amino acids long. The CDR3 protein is CASRGTGNTEAFF. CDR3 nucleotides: TGTGCCAGCAGAGGGACAGGGAACACTGAAGCTTTCTTT.

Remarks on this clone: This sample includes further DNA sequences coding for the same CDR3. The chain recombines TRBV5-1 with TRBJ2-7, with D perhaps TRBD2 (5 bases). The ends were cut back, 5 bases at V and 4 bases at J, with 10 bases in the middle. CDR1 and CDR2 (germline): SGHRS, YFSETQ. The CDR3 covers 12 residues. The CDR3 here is CASSRDSYEQYF. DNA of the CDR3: TGCGCCAGCAGTCGGGATTCGTACGAGCAGTACTTC.

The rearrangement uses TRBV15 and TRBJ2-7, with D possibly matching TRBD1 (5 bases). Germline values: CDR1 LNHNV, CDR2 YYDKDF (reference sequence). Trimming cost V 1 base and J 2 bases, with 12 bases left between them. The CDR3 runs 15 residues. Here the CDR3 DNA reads TGTGCCACCAGCAGAGTAGGGCAGGGCCCCTACGAGCAGTACTTC. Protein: CATSRVGQGPYEQYF.

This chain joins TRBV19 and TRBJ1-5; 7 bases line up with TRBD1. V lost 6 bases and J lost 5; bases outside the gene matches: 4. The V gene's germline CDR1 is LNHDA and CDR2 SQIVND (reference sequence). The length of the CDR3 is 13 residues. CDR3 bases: TGTGCCAGTAGACAGGGGCCCTATCAGCCCCAGCATTTT. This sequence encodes CASRQGPYQPQHF.

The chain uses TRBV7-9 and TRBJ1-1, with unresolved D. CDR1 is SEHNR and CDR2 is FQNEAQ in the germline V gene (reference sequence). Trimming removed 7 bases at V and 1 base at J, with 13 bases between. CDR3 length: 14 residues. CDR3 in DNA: TGTGCCAGCACCACGTACCGGGAGAACACTGAAGCTTTCTTT. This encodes CASTTYRENTEAFF.

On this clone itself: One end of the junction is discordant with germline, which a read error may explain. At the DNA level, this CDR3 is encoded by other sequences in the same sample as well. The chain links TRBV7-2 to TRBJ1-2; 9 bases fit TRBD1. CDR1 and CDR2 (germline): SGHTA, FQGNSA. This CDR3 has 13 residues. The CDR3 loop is CASSPRDRDGYTF. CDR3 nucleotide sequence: TGTGCCAGCAGCCCCCGGGACAGGGATGGGTACACCTTC.

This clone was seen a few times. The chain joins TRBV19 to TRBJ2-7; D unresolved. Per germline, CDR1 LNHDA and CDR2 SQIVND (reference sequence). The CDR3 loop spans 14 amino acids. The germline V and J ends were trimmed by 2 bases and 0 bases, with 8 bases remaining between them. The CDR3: CASSISRISYEQYF. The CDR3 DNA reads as TGTGCCAGTAGTATAAGCAGGATCTCCTACGAGCAGTACTTC.

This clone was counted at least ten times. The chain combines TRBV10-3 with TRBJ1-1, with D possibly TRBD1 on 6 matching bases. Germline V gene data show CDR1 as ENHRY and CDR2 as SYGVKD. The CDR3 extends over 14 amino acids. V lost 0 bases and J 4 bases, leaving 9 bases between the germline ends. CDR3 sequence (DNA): TGTGCCATCAGTGAGTCGCAGGGGAGCACTGAAGCTTTCTTT. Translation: CAISESQGSTEAFF.

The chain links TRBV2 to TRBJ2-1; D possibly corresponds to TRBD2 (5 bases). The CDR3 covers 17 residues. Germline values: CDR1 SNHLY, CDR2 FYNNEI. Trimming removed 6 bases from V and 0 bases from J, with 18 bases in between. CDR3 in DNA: TGTGCCAGCAGCCCAAGTTTTTCGGGGAGCTCCTACAATGAGCAGTTCTTC. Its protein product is CASSPSFSGSSYNEQFF. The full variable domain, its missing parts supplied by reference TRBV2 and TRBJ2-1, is EPEVTQTPSHQVTQMGQEVILRCVPISNHLYFYWYRQILGQKVEFLVSFYNNEISEKSEIFDDQFSVERPDGSNFTLKIRSTKLEDSAMYFCASSPSFSGSSYNEQFFGPGTRLTVL.

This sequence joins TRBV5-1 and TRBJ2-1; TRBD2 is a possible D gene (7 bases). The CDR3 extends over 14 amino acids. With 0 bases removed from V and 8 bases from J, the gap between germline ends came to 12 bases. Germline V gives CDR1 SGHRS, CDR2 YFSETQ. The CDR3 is CASSLELGGDEQFF. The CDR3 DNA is TGCGCCAGCAGCTTGGAGCTAGGGGGGGATGAGCAGTTCTTC.

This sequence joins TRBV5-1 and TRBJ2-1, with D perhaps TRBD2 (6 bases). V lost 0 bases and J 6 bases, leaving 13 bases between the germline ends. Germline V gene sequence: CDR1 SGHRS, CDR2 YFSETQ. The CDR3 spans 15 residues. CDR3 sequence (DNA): TGCGCCAGCAGCTTGGCCACGACTAGTAGCAATGAGCAGTTCTTC. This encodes CASSLATTSSNEQFF.

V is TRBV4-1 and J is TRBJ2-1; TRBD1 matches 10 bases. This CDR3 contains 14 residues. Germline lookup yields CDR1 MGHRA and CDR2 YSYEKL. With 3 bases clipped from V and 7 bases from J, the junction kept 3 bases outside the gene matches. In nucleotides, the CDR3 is TGCGCCAGCAGCCAGGGGGGACAGGGGAATGAGCAGTTCTTC. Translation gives CASSQGGQGNEQFF.

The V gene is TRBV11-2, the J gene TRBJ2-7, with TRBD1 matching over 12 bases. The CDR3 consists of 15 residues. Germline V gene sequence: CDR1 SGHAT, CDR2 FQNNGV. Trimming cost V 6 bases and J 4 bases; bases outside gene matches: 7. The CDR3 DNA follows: TGTGCCAGCAGTCAATCGGGACAGGGGGCTTACGAGCAGTACTTC. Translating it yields CASSQSGQGAYEQYF. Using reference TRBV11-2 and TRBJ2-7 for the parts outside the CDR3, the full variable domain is EAGVAQSPRYKIIEKRQSVAFWCNPISGHATLYWYQQILGQGPKLLIQFQNNGVVDDSQLPKDRFSAERLKGVDSTLKIQPAKLEDSAVYLCASSQSGQGAYEQYFGPGTRLTVT.

The DNA for the CDR3 is TGTGCCAGCAGCCCCCCAAGACTGGCAGTCAACACTGAAGCTTTCTTT. Its translation: CASSPPRLAVNTEAFF. V is TRBV11-2 and J is TRBJ1-1; D ambiguous. This CDR3 is built from 16 residues. CDR1 is SGHAT, CDR2 FQNNGV, per germline. The V and J ends lost 5 bases and 2 bases respectively, with 18 bases between them. Combining the CDR3 with reference TRBV11-2 and TRBJ1-1 gives the whole variable domain EAGVAQSPRYKIIEKRQSVAFWCNPISGHATLYWYQQILGQGPKLLIQFQNNGVVDDSQLPKDRFSAERLKGVDSTLKIQPAKLEDSAVYLCASSPPRLAVNTEAFFGQGTRLTVV.

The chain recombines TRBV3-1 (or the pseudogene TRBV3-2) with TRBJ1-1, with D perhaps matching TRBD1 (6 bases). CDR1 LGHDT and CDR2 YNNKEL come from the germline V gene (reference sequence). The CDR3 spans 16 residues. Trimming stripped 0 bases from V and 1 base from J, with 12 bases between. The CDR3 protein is CASSQEGGQPNTEAFF. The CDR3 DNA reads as TGTGCCAGCAGCCAAGAGGGCGGACAGCCGAACACTGAAGCTTTCTTT.

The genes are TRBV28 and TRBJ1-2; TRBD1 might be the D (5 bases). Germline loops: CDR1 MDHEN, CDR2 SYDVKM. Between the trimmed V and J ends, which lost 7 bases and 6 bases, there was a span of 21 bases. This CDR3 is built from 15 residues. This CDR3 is CASMERKGVTDGYTF. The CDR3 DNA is TGTGCCAGCATGGAGAGGAAAGGGGTTACCGATGGCTACACCTTC.

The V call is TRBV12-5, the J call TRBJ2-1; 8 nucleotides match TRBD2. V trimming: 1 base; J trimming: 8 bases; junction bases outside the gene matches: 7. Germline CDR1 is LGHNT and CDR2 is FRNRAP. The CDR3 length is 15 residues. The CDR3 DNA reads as TGTGCTAGTGGTTTGGGTCTAGCGGGTGTAGATGAGCAGTTCTTC. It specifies CASGLGLAGVDEQFF.

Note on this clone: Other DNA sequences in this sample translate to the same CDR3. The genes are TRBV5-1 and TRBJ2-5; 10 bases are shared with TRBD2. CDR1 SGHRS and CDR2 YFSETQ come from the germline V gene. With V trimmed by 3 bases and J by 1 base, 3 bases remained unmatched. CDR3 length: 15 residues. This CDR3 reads CASSSPSGGQETQYF. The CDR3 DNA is TGCGCCAGCAGCTCTCCTAGCGGGGGCCAAGAGACCCAGTACTTC.

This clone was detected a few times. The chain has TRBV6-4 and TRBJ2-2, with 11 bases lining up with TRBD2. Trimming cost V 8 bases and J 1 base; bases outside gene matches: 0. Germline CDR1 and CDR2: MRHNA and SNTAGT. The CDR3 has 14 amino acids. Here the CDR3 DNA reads TGTGCCAGCGGGACTAGCGGGAACACCGGGGAGCTGTTTTTT. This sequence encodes CASGTSGNTGELFF.